A single sample gave rise to the 5 T cell receptor beta chains below, sequenced in a study of cytomegalovirus exposure and HLA in healthy donors. The PCR used 60 Vbeta and 13 Jbeta primers. The method was immunoSEQ multiplex PCR; TCRdb's version includes in-frame clones alone and lacks a portion of them. The sample has about 160,000 clones; around four fifths are singletons. What was sequenced was PBMCs. These receptors were collected from a woman aged 45-65 years in good health and CMV-seronegative.

The rearrangement links TRBV19 to TRBJ1-5, with 10 bases identical to TRBD1. Trimming cost V 5 bases and J 0 bases; bases outside gene matches: 16. There are 20 residues in the CDR3. Per the germline V gene, CDR1 is LNHDA and CDR2 is SQIVND (reference sequence). CDR3 in amino acids: CASSRLLRDRGSYSNQPQHF. CDR3 DNA: TGTGCCAGTAGTCGACTCCTCCGGGACAGGGGTTCTTATAGCAATCAGCCCCAGCATTTT.

The chain combines TRBV2 with TRBJ1-4, with 7 bases that match TRBD1. CDR1 and CDR2 (germline): SNHLY, FYNNEI. After removal of 5 bases from V and 2 bases from J, the junction contained 5 bases not matched to a gene. The CDR3 contains 15 residues. The CDR3 DNA follows: TGTGCCAGCAGTAAACAGGGGACGACTAATGAAAAACTGTTTTTT. Translated, it gives CASSKQGTTNEKLFF.

The CDR3 DNA sequence: TGCGCCAGCAGCCAAGATAGCAGCCTCCTTCGGGGATTAAATGAGCAGTTCTTC. Its translation is CASSQDSSLLRGLNEQFF. V is TRBV4-3 and J is TRBJ2-1; D possibly corresponds to TRBD2 (5 bases). The germline CDR1 and CDR2 sequences are LGHNA and YSLEER. The CDR3 runs 18 residues. Deletions cut 0 bases from V and 7 bases from J, with 22 bases between.

This clone has more than one count but fewer than ten. This CDR3 is also generated by other DNA sequences in the sample. The V and J genes are TRBV11-2 and TRBJ1-1; D is unresolved. Between the trimmed V and J ends, which lost 0 bases and 4 bases, there was a span of 9 bases. The CDR3 has 14 residues. Germline V gene sequence: CDR1 SGHAT, CDR2 FQNNGV. CDR3 region: CASSLDGEGTEAFF. In DNA, the CDR3 is TGTGCCAGCAGCTTAGACGGGGAGGGCACTGAAGCTTTCTTT.

The V gene is TRBV6-6, the J gene TRBJ2-1; 10 bases fit TRBD1. Germline V gene sequence: CDR1 MNHNY, CDR2 SVGAGI (reference sequence). The V gene end was trimmed by 9 bases and the J gene end by 4 bases; junction bases not matched to a gene: 6. CDR3 length equals 14 residues. The CDR3 here is CASYPGQGYNEQFF. The DNA for the CDR3 is TGTGCCAGTTATCCGGGACAGGGGTACAATGAGCAGTTCTTC.